Listed below are T cell receptor beta chains from one sample, sequenced in a study of cytomegalovirus exposure and HLA in healthy donors. TCRdb's copy holds only in-frame clones and misses some; the assay was immunoSEQ multiplex PCR. The sample lists under 80,000 clones; approximately 94% were seen once. Sequencing input: PBMCs. The receptors come from a young woman in good health and CMV-seropositive. Both conserved end residues are part of each CDR3. The D gene is left open where the match is weak. Size values are once, few and many counts, or a class for expanded clones, and some rows have none.

j_gene | len | abundance | v_gene | d_gene | CDR3nt | CDR3aa
TRBJ2-7 | 15 | . | TRBV30 | . | TGTGCCTGGAGTGTACCCGGGGGTGGGTCCTACGAGCAGTACTTC | CAWSVPGGGSYEQYF
TRBJ1-2 | 16 | . | TRBV4-2 | . | TGTGCCAGCAGCCTGGGGGGTGGGAACACTAACTATGGCTACACCTTC | CASSLGGGNTNYGYTF
TRBJ1-1 | 16 | . | TRBV19 | . | TGTGCCAGTAGTATCAACCCCGGGGGTCCCGACACTGAAGCTTTCTTT | CASSINPGGPDTEAFF
TRBJ1-5 | 16 | . | TRBV23-1 | . | TGCGCCAGCATCCCCGGACCTGACAGAAGGAGTCAGCCCCAGCATTTT | CASIPGPDRRSQPQHF
TRBJ1-4 | 15 | . | TRBV7-2 | . | TGTGCCAGCAGCCTCGACAGGAACCTTAATGAAAAACTGTTTTTT | CASSLDRNLNEKLFF
TRBJ2-7 | 15 | . | TRBV2 | . | TGTGCCAGCAGTGAAACTAACCAGGGGCCCCACGAGCAGTACTTC | CASSETNQGPHEQYF
TRBJ2-2 | 16 | . | TRBV9 | TRBD2 | TGTGCCAGCAGCGTAGAAACTAGCGGAAGGGTGGGGGAGCTGTTTTTT | CASSVETSGRVGELFF
TRBJ1-2 | 14 | . | TRBV7-8 | . | TGTGCCAGCAGCTTCCCCGAGAGCCCCTATGGCTACACCTTC | CASSFPESPYGYTF
TRBJ2-1 | 14 | . | TRBV10-3 | TRBD2 | TGTGCCATCATGGGACTAGCGGGAGTGGGAGAGCAGTTCTTC | CAIMGLAGVGEQFF
TRBJ1-5 | 15 | once | TRBV25-1 | TRBD1 | TGTGCCAGCAGTGAATCGGGACAGGGAACTCAGCCCCAGCATTTT | CASSESGQGTQPQHF
TRBJ2-7 | 14 | . | TRBV5-4 | TRBD2 | TGTGCCAGCAGCCCTGCTAGCGGGAGCTACGAGCAGTACTTC | CASSPASGSYEQYF
TRBJ1-1 | 15 | . | TRBV2 | . | TGTGCCAGCAGTGAAGTTCGGCCGGGAGACACTGAAGCTTTCTTT | CASSEVRPGDTEAFF
TRBJ2-7 | 18 | . | TRBV27 | TRBD2 | TGTGCCAGCAGTCCGAGACTAGCGGGAGGGCCCCCCCCACGGGAGCAGTACTTC | CASSPRLAGGPPPREQYF